This T cell receptor (beta chain) was documented in a study of blood T cell repertoires in COVID-19 (TCRdb year 2020). As for the study more broadly: Collaborator samples came from the United States, Italy and Spain and covered acute and convalescent phases of COVID-19. The material from the prospective study consisted of cDNA or gDNA derived from T cells, B-cell-depleted T cells, or PBMCs. Subjects who had been exposed to COVID-19, were actively infected with it, or had recovered from it provided the deeply sampled blood TCRbeta repertoires that made up the dataset. The repertoires were made available in a free public database intended to serve as a resource for research on the immune response to SARS-CoV-2. Samples came from the ongoing ImmuneRACE study (first 160 participants) plus 1,254 subjects from 6 global collaborators. Sample metadata almost always included a de-identified subject ID, COVID-19 status, age in years and sex. Where available, HLA class I and class II types were obtained from metadata supplied by the sample provider rather than from assay-based typing.

As for this clone: No cognate antigen has been identified for it. The input lacks base qualities; no much larger clone sits a single base away.

What the research found in general, with its limitations: The amount of clinical and demographic metadata varied by source and participant and was provided uncurated.

Trimmed from V: 5 bases; trimmed from J: 13 bases; junction bases lacking a gene match: 5. The germline V gene gives CDR1 as SGHTA and CDR2 as FQGNSA. The CDR3 has 12 amino acids, counting the end cysteine and phenylalanine. Left in the record is the CDR3 DNA by itself, 36 bases read in frame from the first base. Whole blood was collected in K2EDTA tubes by collaborating institutions according to the institutions' own protocols. For TCRbeta analysis, collaborators shipped samples in one of three forms: frozen whole blood, isolated PBMCs, or DNA extracted from either of those sample types. TCRbeta CDR3 regions were amplified from genomic DNA using the immunoSEQ Assay, a bias-controlled multiplex PCR. Concerning the study's data processing: The number of nucleated cells in each sample was estimated by amplification of reference gene primers within the assay. To quantify the absolute abundance of each unique TCRbeta CDR3 rearrangement, sequence reads were collapsed and filtered. For each sample, productive Simpson clonality was calculated as the square root of Simpson's diversity index across productive rearrangements. TCRdb re-hosts the immuneACCESS table, in-frame sequences only. Its copies lack some clones; in the studies checked, an unresolved V gene accounts for under half of them, and the cause for the rest is not known. The V and J calls and clone size come from that table; D and trimming were worked out from the DNA. The sample table contains 100,000 to 120,000 clones; only one count was recorded for 70% to 80% of them. The ten most abundant clones make up more than 7.5% of the sample.

The sample was peripheral blood. The sequence links TRBV7-2 to TRBJ1-4, with TRBD1 matching 9 junction bases. The clonotype originates from a woman aged 60 to 75 with acute or convalescent COVID-19. The CDR3 region has the sequence CASSLGQGLLFF. The nucleotide sequence reads TGTGCCAGCAGCCTGGGACAGGGTCTACTGTTTTTT.